This T cell receptor beta chain was retrieved from a study of shared clonotypes between healthy human individuals. J gave up 3 bases and V 6 bases, and 4 bases lay outside the gene matches. In germline, CDR1 is MNHNS, CDR2 SASEGT. The CDR3 totals 13 residues. Some clones are missing from TCRdb's copy, which holds only in-frame ones; the method was immunoSEQ multiplex PCR. The sample carries about 490,000 clones, around 80% recorded once. V usage is TRBV6-1 and J usage is TRBJ1-1; 7 bases agree with TRBD1. What was sequenced was PBMCs. This clonotype originated in a woman aged 35 to 49 in good health. Some clones in this sample may be carry-over from other donors' samples. The CDR3 DNA is TGTGCCAGCAGGACCGACAGGGACACTGAAGCTTTCTTT. Its translation is CASRTDRDTEAFF.